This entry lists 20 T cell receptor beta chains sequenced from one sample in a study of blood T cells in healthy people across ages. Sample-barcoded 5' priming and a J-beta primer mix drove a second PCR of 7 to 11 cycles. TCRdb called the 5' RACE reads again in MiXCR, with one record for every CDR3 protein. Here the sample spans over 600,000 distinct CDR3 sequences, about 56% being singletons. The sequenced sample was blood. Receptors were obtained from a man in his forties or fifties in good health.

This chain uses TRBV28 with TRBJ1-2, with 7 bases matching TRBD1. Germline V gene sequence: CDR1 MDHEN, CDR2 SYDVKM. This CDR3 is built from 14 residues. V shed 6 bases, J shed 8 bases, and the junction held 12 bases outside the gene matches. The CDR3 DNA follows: TGTGCCAGCAGGCAAACAGGGGATTTCGGGGGCTACACCTTC. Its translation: CASRQTGDFGGYTF.

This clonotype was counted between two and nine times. CDR3 nucleotides: TGTGCCAGCAGTTTAGCGACTAGCGGGAACTACGAGCAGTACTTC. Translated, it gives CASSLATSGNYEQYF. This sequence joins TRBV28 and TRBJ2-7; 11 nucleotides line up with TRBD2. This CDR3 is built from 15 residues. Germline trimming cut 2 bases from V and 3 bases from J; bases unmatched to any gene: 3. The germline gives CDR1 MDHEN, CDR2 SYDVKM.

As DNA, the CDR3 is TGTGCCAGCAGCTTATTGATGGGGTCGGAGACCCAGTACTTC. Encoded protein: CASSLLMGSETQYF. The chain has TRBV7-2 and TRBJ2-5; D unclear. The CDR3 consists of 14 residues. Per germline, CDR1 SGHTA and CDR2 FQGNSA. Trimming pared 2 bases from V and 5 bases from J, leaving 12 bases between.

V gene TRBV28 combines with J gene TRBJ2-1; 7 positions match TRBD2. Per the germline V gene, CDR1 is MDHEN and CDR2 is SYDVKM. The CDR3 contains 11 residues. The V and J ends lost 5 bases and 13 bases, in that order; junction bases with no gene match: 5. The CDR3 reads CASSVAGLQFF. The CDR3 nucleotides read TGTGCCAGCAGTGTAGCGGGCCTACAGTTCTTC.

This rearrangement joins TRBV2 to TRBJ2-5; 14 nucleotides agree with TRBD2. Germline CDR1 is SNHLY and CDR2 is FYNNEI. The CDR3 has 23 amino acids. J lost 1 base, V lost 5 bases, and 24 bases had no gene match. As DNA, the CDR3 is TGTGCCAGCAGTTGGCGCCCGCCGGTCGGAGGGACTAGCGGGAGTTTGAGCCAAGAGACCCAGTACTTC. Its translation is CASSWRPPVGGTSGSLSQETQYF. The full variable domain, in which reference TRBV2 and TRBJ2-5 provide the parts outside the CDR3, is EPEVTQTPSHQVTQMGQEVILRCVPISNHLYFYWYRQILGQKVEFLVSFYNNEISEKSEIFDDQFSVERPDGSNFTLKIRSTKLEDSAMYFCASSWRPPVGGTSGSLSQETQYFGPGTRLLVL.

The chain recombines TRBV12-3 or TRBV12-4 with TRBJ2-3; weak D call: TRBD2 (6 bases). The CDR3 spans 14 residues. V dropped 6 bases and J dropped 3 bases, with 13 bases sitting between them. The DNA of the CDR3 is TGTGCCAGCAGCTCAGCGGGTATAACAGATACGCAGTATTTT. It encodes CASSSAGITDTQYF.

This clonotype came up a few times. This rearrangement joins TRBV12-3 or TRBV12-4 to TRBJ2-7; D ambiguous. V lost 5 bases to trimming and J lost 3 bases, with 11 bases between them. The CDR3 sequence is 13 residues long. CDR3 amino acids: CASSGAQLYEQYF. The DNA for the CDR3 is TGTGCCAGCAGTGGAGCGCAGCTCTACGAGCAGTACTTC.

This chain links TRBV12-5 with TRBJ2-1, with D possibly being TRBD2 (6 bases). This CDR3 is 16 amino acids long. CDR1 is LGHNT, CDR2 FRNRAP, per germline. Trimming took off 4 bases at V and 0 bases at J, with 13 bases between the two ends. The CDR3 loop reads CASGWRAGSSYNEQFF. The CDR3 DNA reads TGTGCTAGTGGTTGGAGGGCAGGGAGCTCCTACAATGAGCAGTTCTTC.

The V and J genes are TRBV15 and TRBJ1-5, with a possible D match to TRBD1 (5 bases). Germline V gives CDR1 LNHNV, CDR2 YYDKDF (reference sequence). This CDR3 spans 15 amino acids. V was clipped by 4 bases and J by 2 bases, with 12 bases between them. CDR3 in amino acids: CATSTGGGRNQPQHF. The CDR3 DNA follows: TGTGCCACCAGCACGGGGGGGGGTCGCAATCAGCCCCAGCATTTT.

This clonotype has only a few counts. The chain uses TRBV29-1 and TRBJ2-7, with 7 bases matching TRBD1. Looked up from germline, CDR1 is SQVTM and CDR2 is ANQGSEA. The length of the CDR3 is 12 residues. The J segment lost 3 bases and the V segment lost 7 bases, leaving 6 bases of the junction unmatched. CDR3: CSGGTEYYEQYF. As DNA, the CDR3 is TGCAGCGGAGGGACAGAGTACTACGAGCAGTACTTC.

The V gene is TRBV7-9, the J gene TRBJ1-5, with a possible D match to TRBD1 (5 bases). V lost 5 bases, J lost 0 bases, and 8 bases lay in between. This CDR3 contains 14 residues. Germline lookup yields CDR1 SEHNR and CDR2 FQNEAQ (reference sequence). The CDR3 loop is CASSRGPSNQPQHF. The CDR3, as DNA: TGTGCCAGCAGCAGGGGACCTAGCAATCAGCCCCAGCATTTT.

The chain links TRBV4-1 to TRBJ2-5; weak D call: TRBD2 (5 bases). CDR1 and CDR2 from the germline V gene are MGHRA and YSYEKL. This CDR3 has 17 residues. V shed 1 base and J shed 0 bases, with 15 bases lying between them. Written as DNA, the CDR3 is TGCGCCAGCAGCCAAGTTGTCACGGGAACGTACCAAGAGACCCAGTACTTC. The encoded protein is CASSQVVTGTYQETQYF.

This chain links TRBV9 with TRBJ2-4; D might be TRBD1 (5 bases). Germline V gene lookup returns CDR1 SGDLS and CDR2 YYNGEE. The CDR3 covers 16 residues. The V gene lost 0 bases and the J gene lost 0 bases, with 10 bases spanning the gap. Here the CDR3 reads CASSVDQGTAKNIQYF. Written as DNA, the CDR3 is TGTGCCAGCAGCGTAGATCAGGGTACAGCCAAAAACATTCAGTACTTC.

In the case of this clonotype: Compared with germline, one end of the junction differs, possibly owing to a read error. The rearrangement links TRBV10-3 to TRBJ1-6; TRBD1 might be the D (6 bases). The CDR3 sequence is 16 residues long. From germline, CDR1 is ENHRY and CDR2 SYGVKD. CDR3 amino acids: CAISESTQGQNSPLLF. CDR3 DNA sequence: TGTGCCATCAGTGAGTCGACTCAGGGGCAAAATTCACCCCTCCTCTTT.

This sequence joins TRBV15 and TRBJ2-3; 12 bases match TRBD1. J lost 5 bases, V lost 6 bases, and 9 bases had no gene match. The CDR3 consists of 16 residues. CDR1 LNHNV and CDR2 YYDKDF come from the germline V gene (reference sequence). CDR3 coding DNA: TGTGCCACCAGGGGGGGGGACAGGGGGCATTTAGATACGCAGTATTTT. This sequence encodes CATRGGDRGHLDTQYF.

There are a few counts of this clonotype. CDR3 loop: CASRFAGGKETQYF. The CDR3 nucleotides read TGTGCCAGCAGGTTTGCGGGAGGGAAAGAGACCCAGTACTTC. The chain employs TRBV12-3 or TRBV12-4 and TRBJ2-5, with TRBD2 identical over 9 bases. The CDR3 length is 14 residues. V lost 6 bases and J lost 3; bases outside the gene matches: 5.

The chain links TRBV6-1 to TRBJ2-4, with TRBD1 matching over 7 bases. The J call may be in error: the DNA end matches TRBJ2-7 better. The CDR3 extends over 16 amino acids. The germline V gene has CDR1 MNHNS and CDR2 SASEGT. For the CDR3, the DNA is TGTGCCAGCAGTACGCCAGAGGACAGGTCTGGCTACGAGCAGTACTTC. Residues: CASSTPEDRSGYEQYF.

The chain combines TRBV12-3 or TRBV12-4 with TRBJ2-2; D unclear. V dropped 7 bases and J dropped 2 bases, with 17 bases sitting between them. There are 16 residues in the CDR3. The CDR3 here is CASTHPVQSNTGELFF. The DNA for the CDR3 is TGTGCCAGCACACACCCCGTCCAGAGCAACACCGGGGAGCTGTTTTTT.

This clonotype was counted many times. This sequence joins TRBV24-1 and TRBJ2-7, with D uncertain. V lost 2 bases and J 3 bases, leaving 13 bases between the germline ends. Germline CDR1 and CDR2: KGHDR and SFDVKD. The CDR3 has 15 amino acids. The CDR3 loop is CATSDSDVPHYEQYF. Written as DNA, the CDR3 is TGTGCCACCAGTGATTCGGATGTCCCCCACTACGAGCAGTACTTC.

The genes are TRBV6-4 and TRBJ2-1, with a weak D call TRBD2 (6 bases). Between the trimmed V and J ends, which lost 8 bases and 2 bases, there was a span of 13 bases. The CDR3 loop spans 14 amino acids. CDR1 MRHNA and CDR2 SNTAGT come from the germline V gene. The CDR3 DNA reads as TGTGCCAGCGCCCCCGGAGGGGCCTACAATGAGCAGTTCTTC. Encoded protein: CASAPGGAYNEQFF.